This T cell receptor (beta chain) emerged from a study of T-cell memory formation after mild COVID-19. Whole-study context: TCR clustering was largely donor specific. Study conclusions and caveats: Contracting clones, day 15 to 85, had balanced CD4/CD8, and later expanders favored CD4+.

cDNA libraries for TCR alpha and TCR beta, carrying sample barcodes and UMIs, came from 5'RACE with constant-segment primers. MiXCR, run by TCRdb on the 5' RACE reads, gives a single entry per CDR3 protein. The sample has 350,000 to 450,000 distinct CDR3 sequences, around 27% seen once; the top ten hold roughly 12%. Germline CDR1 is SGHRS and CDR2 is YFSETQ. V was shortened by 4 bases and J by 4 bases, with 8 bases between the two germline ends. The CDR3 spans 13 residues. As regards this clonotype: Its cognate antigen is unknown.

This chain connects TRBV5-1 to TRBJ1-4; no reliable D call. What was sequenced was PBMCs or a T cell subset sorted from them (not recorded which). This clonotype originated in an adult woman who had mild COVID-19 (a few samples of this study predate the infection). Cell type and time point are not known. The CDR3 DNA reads TGCGCCAGCAGCCCCGGGATTAATGAAAAACTGTTTTTT. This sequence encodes CASSPGINEKLFF.